The TCR beta chain under discussion was sequenced for a study of T cell repertoires in cytomegalovirus infection. In the study overall: The public TCR beta signatures pointed to both CMV infection and matching HLA type.

With V trimmed by 6 bases and J by 4 bases, 6 bases remained unmatched. The length of the CDR3 is 14 residues. Germline V gives CDR1 MDHEN, CDR2 SYDVKM. TCRdb reanalysed the reads using MiXCR and keeps one entry per CDR3 protein. The table records about 150,000 distinct CDR3 sequences, 23% of them present only once. This sequence was found in a human donor in good health (CMV status not recorded). Some clones in this sample may be carry-over from other donors' samples. Sequencing input: PBMCs. This sequence joins TRBV28 and TRBJ2-5; 9 bases match TRBD2. The CDR3 bases are TGTGCCAGCAGGCGGGGGGGGGCTGCAGAGACCCAGTACTTC. Translating it yields CASRRGGAAETQYF.